These 12 T cell receptor beta chains came from one sample sequenced in a study of T cell changes during pregnancy in multiple sclerosis. Clones were read by immunoSEQ multiplex PCR, and TCRdb kept only the in-frame ones, dropping some. This sample has more than 60,000 clones, with 91% found just once. The source was CD4+ T cells from peripheral blood mononuclear cells, collected in the third trimester of pregnancy. The receptors shown here come from a female donor in good health, enrolled as a control in a pregnancy study.

CDR3 sequence reads: CASSPLRQVISGNTIYF. The CDR3 DNA sequence: TGTGCCAGCTCACCCCTTCGACAGGTTATCTCTGGAAACACCATATATTTT. This chain joins TRBV18 and TRBJ1-3; a weak D match, TRBD1 (6 bases). Trimming took off 3 bases at V and 0 bases at J, with 15 bases between the two ends. Germline loops: CDR1 KGHSH, CDR2 LQKENI. This CDR3 is 17 amino acids long.

The J gene is TRBJ1-6, the V gene TRBV19; D remains unclear. The CDR3 is 15 residues long. CDR1 is LNHDA, CDR2 SQIVND, per germline (reference sequence). The germline V and J ends were trimmed by 3 bases and 3 bases, with 9 bases remaining between them. CDR3 region: CASSMSQNYNSPLHF. The CDR3 region has the DNA TGTGCCAGTAGTATGTCTCAGAACTATAATTCACCCCTCCACTTT.

This clone was seen a handful of times. The V gene is TRBV15, the J gene TRBJ1-1; D might be TRBD1 (6 bases). Trimming left V 4 bases short and J 0 bases short, with 15 bases between. CDR3 length equals 16 residues. Germline lookup yields CDR1 LNHNV and CDR2 YYDKDF (reference sequence). The CDR3 protein is CATSIDVGALNTEAFF. The CDR3 DNA follows: TGTGCCACCAGCATCGATGTGGGGGCACTGAACACTGAAGCTTTCTTT.

The CDR3, as DNA: TGTGCCAGTAATGTGGGGGCGGGCTATGGCTACACCTTC. Protein: CASNVGAGYGYTF. The chain has TRBV19 and TRBJ1-2, with D tentatively TRBD1 (6 bases). CDR1 is LNHDA, CDR2 SQIVND, per germline (reference sequence). The V end lost 7 bases, the J end lost 4 bases, and 13 bases lay between the germline ends. The CDR3 runs to 13 residues.

The chain joins TRBV7-3 to TRBJ2-3, with a tentative D call TRBD1 (6 bases). V was shortened by 4 bases and J by 4 bases, with 18 bases between the two germline ends. Germline CDR1 is SGHTA and CDR2 is FQGTGA. The CDR3 consists of 16 residues. The CDR3 sequence is CASSSLPGGTADTQYF. As DNA, the CDR3 is TGTGCCAGCAGCTCTTTGCCTGGGGGCACCGCAGATACGCAGTATTTT.

This clone has only a few counts. Other DNA sequences in this specimen translate into the identical CDR3. CDR3 in amino acids: CSVRTGGNSPLHF. As DNA, the CDR3 is TGCAGCGTCCGGACAGGGGGAAATTCACCCCTCCACTTT. This rearrangement joins TRBV29-1 to TRBJ1-6; 10 bases align to TRBD1. After removal of 6 bases from V and 7 bases from J, the junction contained 3 bases not matched to a gene. The CDR3 is 13 residues long. CDR1 SQVTM and CDR2 ANQGSEA come from the germline V gene. Combining the CDR3 with reference TRBV29-1 and TRBJ1-6 gives the whole variable domain SAVISQKPSRDICQRGTSLTIQCQVDSQVTMMFWYRQQPGQSLTLIATANQGSEATYESGFVIDKFPISRPNLTFSTLTVSNMSPEDSSIYLCSVRTGGNSPLHFGNGTRLTVT.

This sequence joins TRBV7-9 and TRBJ2-1; 7 positions match TRBD2. CDR3 length: 14 amino acids. Germline V gene lookup returns CDR1 SEHNR and CDR2 FQNEAQ (reference sequence). V shed 3 bases, J shed 7 bases, and the junction held 6 bases outside the gene matches. The CDR3 bases are TGTGCCAGCAGCTTTCTCGGGGGGAGGAATGAGCAGTTCTTC. Translation gives CASSFLGGRNEQFF.

The J gene is TRBJ2-1, the V gene TRBV7-2, with 8 bases aligning to TRBD1. V was pared by 5 bases and J by 4 bases, with 7 bases of the junction left unmatched. This CDR3 contains 15 residues. Germline V CDR1 and CDR2: SGHTA, FQGNSA. CDR3 in DNA: TGTGCCAGCAGCAAAGGACAGGGTGGGTACAATGAGCAGTTCTTC. It translates to CASSKGQGGYNEQFF.

The DNA for the CDR3 is TGTGCTAGTGGTTTGGGACAGGTAGCAACTAATGAAAAACTGTTTTTT. This encodes CASGLGQVATNEKLFF. The chain carries TRBV12-5 and TRBJ1-4, with a tentative D call TRBD1 (6 bases). The CDR3 runs to 16 residues. Per germline, CDR1 LGHNT and CDR2 FRNRAP. The germline V and J ends were trimmed by 1 base and 0 bases, with 9 bases remaining between them. The full variable domain, completed using reference TRBV12-5 and TRBJ1-4, is DARVTQTPRHKVTEMGQEVTMRCQPILGHNTVFWYRQTMMQGLELLAYFRNRAPLDDSGMPKDRFSAEMPDATLATLKIQPSEPRDSAVYFCASGLGQVATNEKLFFGSGTQLSVL.

This clone occurred a few times. The genes are TRBV5-5 and TRBJ1-3, with D hard to call. V was clipped by 1 base and J by 0 bases, with 11 bases between them. Germline V gene lookup returns CDR1 SGHKS and CDR2 YYEKEE (reference sequence). This CDR3 comprises 16 residues. The CDR3 sequence: CASSLYNRDSGNTIYF. Here the CDR3 DNA reads TGTGCCAGCAGCTTGTACAACAGAGACTCTGGAAACACCATATATTTT.

The chain uses TRBV27 and TRBJ2-7, with D perhaps matching TRBD1 (6 bases). Per the germline V gene, CDR1 is MNHEY and CDR2 is SMNVEV (reference sequence). The CDR3 totals 15 residues. Trimming pared 6 bases from V and 3 bases from J, leaving 18 bases between. CDR3 region: CASSTYRVESYEQYF. The CDR3 DNA reads TGTGCCAGCAGCACGTACAGGGTTGAGAGCTACGAGCAGTACTTC.

A note on this clone: One end of the junction varies from germline; a read error may be responsible. V and J are TRBV7-7 and TRBJ1-1; TRBD1 matches at 7 bases. This CDR3 has 13 residues. The germline V gene has CDR1 SSHAT and CDR2 FNYEAQ (reference sequence). CDR3 loop: CASSKDRLSEAFF. CDR3 sequence (DNA): TGTGCTAGCAGTAAGGACAGGCTCTCTGAAGCTTTCTTT. The variable domain in full, completed from reference TRBV7-7 and TRBJ1-1, reads GAGVSQSPRYKVTKRGQDVTLRCDPISSHATLYWYQQALGQGPEFLTYFNYEAQPDKSGLPSDRFSAERPEGSISTLTIQRTEQRDSAMYRCASSKDRLSEAFFGQGTRLTVV.